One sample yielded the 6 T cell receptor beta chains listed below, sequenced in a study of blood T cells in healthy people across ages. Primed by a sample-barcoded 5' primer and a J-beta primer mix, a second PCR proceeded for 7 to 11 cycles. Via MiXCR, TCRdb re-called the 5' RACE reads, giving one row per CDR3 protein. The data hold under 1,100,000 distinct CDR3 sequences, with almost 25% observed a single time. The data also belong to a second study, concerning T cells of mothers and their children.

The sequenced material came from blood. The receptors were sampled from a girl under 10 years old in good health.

In DNA form, the CDR3 reads TGCGCCAGCAGCCACCCTTTAGCGGAACTAAATGAGCAGTTCTTC. It translates to CASSHPLAELNEQFF. This sequence joins TRBV4-1 and TRBJ2-5, with D tentatively TRBD2 (6 bases). The J call may be in error: the DNA end matches TRBJ2-1 better. The CDR3 totals 15 residues. CDR1 MGHRA and CDR2 YSYEKL come from the germline V gene.

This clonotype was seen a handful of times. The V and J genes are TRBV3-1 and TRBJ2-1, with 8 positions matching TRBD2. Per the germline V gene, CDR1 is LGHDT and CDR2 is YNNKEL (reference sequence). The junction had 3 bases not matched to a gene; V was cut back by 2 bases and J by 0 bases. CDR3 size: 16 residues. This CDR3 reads CASSQRAGGSYNEQFF. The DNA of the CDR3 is TGTGCCAGCAGCCAAAGGGCGGGAGGCTCCTACAATGAGCAGTTCTTC.

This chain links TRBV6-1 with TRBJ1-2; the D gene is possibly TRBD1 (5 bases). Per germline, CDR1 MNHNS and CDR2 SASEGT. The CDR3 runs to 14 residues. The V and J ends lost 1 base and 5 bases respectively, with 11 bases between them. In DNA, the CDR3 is TGTGCCAGCAGTGAAGTGGGAACAGGATATGGCTACACCTTC. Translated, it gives CASSEVGTGYGYTF.

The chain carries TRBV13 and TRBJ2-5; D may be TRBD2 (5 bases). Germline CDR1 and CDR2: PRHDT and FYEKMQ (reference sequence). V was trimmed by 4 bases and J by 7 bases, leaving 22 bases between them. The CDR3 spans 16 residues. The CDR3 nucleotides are TGTGCCAGCAGCTACGCCGAAGCGGAGACCCCCGGGACCCAGTACTTC. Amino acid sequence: CASSYAEAETPGTQYF. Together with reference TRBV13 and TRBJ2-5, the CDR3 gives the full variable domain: AAGVIQSPRHLIKEKRETATLKCYPIPRHDTVYWYQQGPGQDPQFLISFYEKMQSDKGSIPDRFSAQQFSDYHSELNMSSLELGDSALYFCASSYAEAETPGTQYFGPGTRLLVL.

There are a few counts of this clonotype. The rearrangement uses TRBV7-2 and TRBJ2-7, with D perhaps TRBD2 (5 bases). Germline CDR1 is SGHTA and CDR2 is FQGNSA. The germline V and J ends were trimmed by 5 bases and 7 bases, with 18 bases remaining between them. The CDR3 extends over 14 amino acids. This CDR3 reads CASSTQRATQEQYF. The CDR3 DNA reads TGTGCCAGCAGCACTCAGAGGGCTACCCAGGAGCAGTACTTC.

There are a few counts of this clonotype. CDR3 DNA: TGCAGTGCTAGAACCGACAGTTGGGAGACCCAGTACTTC. Translation: CSARTDSWETQYF. The genes are TRBV20-1 and TRBJ2-5; D possibly corresponds to TRBD1 (5 bases). V was cut by 2 bases and J by 5 bases, with 12 bases left in between. The CDR3 totals 13 residues. From germline, CDR1 is DFQATT and CDR2 SNEGSKA (reference sequence).